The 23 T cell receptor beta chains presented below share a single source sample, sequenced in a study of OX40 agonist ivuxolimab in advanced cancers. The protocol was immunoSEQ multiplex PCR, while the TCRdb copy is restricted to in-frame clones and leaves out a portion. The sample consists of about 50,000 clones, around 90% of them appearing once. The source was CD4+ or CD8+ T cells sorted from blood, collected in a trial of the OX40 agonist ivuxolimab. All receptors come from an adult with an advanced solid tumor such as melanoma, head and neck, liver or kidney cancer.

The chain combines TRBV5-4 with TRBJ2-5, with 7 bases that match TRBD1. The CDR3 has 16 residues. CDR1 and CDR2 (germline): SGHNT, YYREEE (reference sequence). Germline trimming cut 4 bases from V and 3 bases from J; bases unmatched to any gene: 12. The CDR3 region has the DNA TGTGCCAGCAGCCTACTACAGGGGTGGGAAAAAGAGACCCAGTACTTC. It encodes CASSLLQGWEKETQYF.

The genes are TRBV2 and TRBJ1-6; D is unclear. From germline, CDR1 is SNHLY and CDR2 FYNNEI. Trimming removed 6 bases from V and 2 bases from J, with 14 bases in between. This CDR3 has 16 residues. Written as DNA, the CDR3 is TGTGCCAGCAGGCCGGGCCAGGCCACCTATAATTCACCCCTCCACTTT. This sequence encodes CASRPGQATYNSPLHF.

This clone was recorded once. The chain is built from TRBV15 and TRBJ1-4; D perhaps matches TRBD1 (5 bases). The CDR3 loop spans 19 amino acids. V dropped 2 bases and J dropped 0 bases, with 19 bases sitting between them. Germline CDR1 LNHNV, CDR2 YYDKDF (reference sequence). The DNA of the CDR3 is TGTGCCACCAGCAGAAGGAGGGACCCCAGAAGAGCAACTAATGAAAAACTGTTTTTT. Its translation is CATSRRRDPRRATNEKLFF.

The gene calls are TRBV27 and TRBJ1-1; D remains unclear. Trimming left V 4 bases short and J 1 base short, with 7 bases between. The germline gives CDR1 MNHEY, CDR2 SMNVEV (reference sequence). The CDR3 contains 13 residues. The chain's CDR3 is CASSYGKNTEAFF. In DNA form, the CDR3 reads TGTGCCAGCAGTTATGGCAAGAACACTGAAGCTTTCTTT.

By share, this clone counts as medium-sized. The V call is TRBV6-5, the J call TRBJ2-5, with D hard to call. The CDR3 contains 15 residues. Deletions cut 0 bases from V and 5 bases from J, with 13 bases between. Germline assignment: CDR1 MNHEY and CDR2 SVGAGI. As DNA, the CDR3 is TGTGCCAGCAGTTACTCGACCTCGTTCGGGGAGACCCAGTACTTC. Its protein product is CASSYSTSFGETQYF.

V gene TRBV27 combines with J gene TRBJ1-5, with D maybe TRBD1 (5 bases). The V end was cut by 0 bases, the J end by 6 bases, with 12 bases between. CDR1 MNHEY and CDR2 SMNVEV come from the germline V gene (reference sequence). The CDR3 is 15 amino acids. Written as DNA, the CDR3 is TGTGCCAGCAGTTTATCATCGGCAGGGTCTCAGCCCCAGCATTTT. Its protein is CASSLSSAGSQPQHF.

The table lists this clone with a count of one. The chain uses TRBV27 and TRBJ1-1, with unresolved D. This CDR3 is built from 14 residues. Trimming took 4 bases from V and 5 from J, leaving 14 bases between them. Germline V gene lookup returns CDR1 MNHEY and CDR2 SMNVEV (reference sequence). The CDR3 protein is CASSSQSGFTEAFF. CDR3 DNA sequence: TGTGCCAGCAGTTCCCAGAGTGGTTTTACTGAAGCTTTCTTT.

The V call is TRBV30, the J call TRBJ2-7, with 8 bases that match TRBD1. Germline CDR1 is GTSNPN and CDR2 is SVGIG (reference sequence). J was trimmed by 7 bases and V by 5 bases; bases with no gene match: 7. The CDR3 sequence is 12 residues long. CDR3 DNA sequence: TGTGCCTGGCGACAGGGGACTGGTGAGCAGTACTTC. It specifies CAWRQGTGEQYF.

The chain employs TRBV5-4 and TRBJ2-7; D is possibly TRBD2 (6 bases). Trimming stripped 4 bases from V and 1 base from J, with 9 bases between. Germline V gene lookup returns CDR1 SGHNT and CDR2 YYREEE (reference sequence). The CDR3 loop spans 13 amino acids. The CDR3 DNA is TGTGCCAGCAGCCACGGGACTTCCTACGAGCAGTACGTC. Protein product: CASSHGTSYEQYV.

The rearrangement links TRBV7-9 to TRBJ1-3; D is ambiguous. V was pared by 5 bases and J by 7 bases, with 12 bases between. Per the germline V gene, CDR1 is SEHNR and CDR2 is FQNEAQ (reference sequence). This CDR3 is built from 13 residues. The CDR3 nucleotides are TGTGCCAGCAGCCCCCCCAGAACCAACACCATATATTTT. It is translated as CASSPPRTNTIYF.

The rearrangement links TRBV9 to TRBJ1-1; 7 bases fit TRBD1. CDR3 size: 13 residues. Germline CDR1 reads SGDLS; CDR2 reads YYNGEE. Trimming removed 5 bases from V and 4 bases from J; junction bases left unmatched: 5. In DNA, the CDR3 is TGTGCCAGCAGTGCGGACAGGACCACTGAAGCTTTCTTT. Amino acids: CASSADRTTEAFF.

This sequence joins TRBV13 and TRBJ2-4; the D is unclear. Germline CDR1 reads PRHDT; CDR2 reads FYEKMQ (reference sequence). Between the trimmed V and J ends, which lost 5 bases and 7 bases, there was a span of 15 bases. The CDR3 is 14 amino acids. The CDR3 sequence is CASSLSDPNNIQYF. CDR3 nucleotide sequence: TGTGCCAGCAGCCTATCGGACCCAAACAACATTCAGTACTTC.

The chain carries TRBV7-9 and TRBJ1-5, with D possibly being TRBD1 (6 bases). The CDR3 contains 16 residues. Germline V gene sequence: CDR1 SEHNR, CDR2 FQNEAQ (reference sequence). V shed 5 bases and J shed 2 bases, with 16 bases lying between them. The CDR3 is CASSRWGRGGNQPQHF. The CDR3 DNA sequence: TGTGCCAGCAGCCGGTGGGGCAGGGGTGGCAATCAGCCCCAGCATTTT.

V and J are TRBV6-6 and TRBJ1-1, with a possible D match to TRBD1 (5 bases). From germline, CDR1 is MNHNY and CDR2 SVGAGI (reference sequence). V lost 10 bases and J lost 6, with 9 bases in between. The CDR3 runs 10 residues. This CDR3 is CAIGDAEAFF. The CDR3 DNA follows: TGTGCCATTGGGGACGCTGAAGCTTTCTTT.

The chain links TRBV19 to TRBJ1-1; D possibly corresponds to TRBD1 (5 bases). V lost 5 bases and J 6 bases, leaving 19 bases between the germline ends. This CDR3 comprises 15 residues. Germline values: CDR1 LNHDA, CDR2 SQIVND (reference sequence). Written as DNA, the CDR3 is TGTGCCAGTAGTTCGATCTACCCGGACATATCTGAAGCTTTCTTT. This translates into CASSSIYPDISEAFF.

The CDR3 spells CASSQGVPRAGTEAFF. The CDR3 bases are TGCGCCAGCAGCCAAGGGGTACCCAGGGCCGGGACTGAAGCTTTCTTT. The chain employs TRBV4-1 and TRBJ1-1; a weak D match, TRBD1 (5 bases). The V and J ends lost 1 base and 5 bases respectively, with 17 bases between them. Germline CDR1 MGHRA, CDR2 YSYEKL. This CDR3 has 16 amino acids.

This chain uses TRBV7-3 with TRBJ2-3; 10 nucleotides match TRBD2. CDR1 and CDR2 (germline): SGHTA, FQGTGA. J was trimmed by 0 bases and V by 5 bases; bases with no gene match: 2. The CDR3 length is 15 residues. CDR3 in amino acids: CASSEAGGSTDTQYF. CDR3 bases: TGTGCCAGCAGCGAAGCGGGGGGGAGCACAGATACGCAGTATTTT.

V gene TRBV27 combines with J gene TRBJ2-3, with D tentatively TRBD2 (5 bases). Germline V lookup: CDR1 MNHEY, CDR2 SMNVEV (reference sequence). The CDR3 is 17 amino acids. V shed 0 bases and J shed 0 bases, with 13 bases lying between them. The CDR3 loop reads CASSLSVDYMSTDTQYF. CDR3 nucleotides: TGTGCCAGCAGTTTATCTGTCGACTATATGAGCACAGATACGCAGTATTTT.

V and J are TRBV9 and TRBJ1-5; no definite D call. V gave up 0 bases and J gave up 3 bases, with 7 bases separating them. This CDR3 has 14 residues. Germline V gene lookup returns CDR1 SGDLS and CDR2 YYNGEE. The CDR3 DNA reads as TGTGCCAGCAGCGTAGCGGGGTACAATCAGCCCCAGCATTTT. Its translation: CASSVAGYNQPQHF.

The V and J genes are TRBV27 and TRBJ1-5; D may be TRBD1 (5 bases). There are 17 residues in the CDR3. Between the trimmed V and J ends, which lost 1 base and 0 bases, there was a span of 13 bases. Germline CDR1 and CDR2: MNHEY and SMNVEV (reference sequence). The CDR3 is CASSLWGNSYSNQPQHF. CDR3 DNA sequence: TGTGCCAGCAGTTTATGGGGGAATTCGTATAGCAATCAGCCCCAGCATTTT.

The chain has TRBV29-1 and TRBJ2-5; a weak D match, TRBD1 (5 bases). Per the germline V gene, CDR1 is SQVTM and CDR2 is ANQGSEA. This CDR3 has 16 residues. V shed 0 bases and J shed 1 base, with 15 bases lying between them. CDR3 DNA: TGCAGCGTTGAAGATCAGGACAAACGACCCCAAGAGACCCAGTACTTC. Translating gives CSVEDQDKRPQETQYF.

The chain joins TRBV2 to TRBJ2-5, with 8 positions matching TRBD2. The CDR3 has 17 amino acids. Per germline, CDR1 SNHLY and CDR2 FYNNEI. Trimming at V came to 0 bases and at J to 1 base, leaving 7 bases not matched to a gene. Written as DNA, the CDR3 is TGTGCCAGCAGTGAAGCGCTCCAGCGGGGGCTCCAAGAGACCCAGTACTTC. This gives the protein CASSEALQRGLQETQYF.

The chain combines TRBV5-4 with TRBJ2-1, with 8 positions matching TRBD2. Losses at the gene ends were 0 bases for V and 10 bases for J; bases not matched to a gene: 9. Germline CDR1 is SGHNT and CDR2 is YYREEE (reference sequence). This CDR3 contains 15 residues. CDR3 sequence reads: CASSLEAGGPLEQFF. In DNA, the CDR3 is TGTGCCAGCAGCTTGGAGGCGGGGGGTCCATTGGAGCAGTTCTTC.